The 23 T cell receptor beta chains below come from one sample, sequenced in a study of blood T cell repertoires in COVID-19. The assay was immunoSEQ multiplex PCR, and TCRdb's table has in-frame clones only and misses some. The sample lists around 400,000 clones; about 90% were seen once. Material for sequencing was peripheral blood. These receptors were taken from a man between 40 and 49 years old with acute or convalescent COVID-19.

CDR3: CASSIMLGRAFF. DNA for the CDR3: TGTGCCAGTAGTATAATGCTAGGTAGGGCTTTCTTT. The V gene is TRBV19, the J gene TRBJ1-1; D gene unclear. This CDR3 contains 12 residues. Trimming pared 2 bases from V and 11 bases from J, leaving 12 bases between. From germline, CDR1 is LNHDA and CDR2 SQIVND (reference sequence).

This clone was counted a single time. Other DNA variants within this sample encode the same CDR3. The rearrangement links TRBV5-1 to TRBJ2-3; the match to TRBD2 covers 7 bases. The CDR3 runs 14 residues. CDR1 SGHRS and CDR2 YFSETQ come from the germline V gene. Germline trimming cut 4 bases from V and 2 bases from J; bases unmatched to any gene: 4. The CDR3 nucleotides are TGCGCCAGCAGCCCTGGACTAGACACAGATACGCAGTATTTT. Its protein product is CASSPGLDTDTQYF.

The chain is built from TRBV28 and TRBJ1-5, with D maybe TRBD1 (5 bases). The CDR3 loop spans 15 amino acids. Germline V gives CDR1 MDHEN, CDR2 SYDVKM. The V and J ends lost 2 bases and 2 bases respectively, with 10 bases between them. CDR3 in DNA: TGTGCCAGCAGTTTAACAGGTCGAGGCAATCAGCCCCAGCATTTT. As protein: CASSLTGRGNQPQHF.

V gene TRBV2 combines with J gene TRBJ2-1; 11 bases are a match to TRBD2. The CDR3 runs to 14 residues. Losses at the gene ends were 10 bases for V and 5 bases for J; bases not matched to a gene: 7. Germline values: CDR1 SNHLY, CDR2 FYNNEI. The CDR3 region is CATDSGRENNEQFF. Here the CDR3 DNA reads TGTGCCACCGATAGCGGGAGGGAAAACAATGAGCAGTTCTTC.

The V call is TRBV6-6, the J call TRBJ2-2; 7 bases fit TRBD1. The CDR3 has 12 residues. The germline gives CDR1 MNHNY, CDR2 SVGAGI (reference sequence). The J segment lost 6 bases and the V segment lost 9 bases, leaving 4 bases of the junction unmatched. The CDR3 nucleotides are TGTGCCAGTAGGGACAGCCCCGGGGAGCTGTTTTTT. This sequence encodes CASRDSPGELFF.

This clone showed up just once. The J gene is TRBJ2-1, the V gene TRBV5-1; 7 bases map to TRBD2. The germline V gene has CDR1 SGHRS and CDR2 YFSETQ. This CDR3 has 15 amino acids. Unmatched junction bases numbered 10, after V lost 4 bases and J lost 6 bases. In DNA, the CDR3 is TGCGCCAGCAGCCCTCTAGCGGCGGGTGTCAATGAGCAGTTCTTC. Residues: CASSPLAAGVNEQFF.

The chain links TRBV15 to TRBJ1-5, with D possibly TRBD1 on 6 matching bases. The germline V and J ends were trimmed by 1 base and 2 bases, with 6 bases remaining between them. The CDR3 has 14 residues. CDR1 is LNHNV, CDR2 YYDKDF, per germline (reference sequence). CDR3 DNA: TGTGCCACCAGCAGAGCAGGGGGCAATCAGCCCCAGCATTTT. Its translation is CATSRAGGNQPQHF.

The chain is built from TRBV6-5 and TRBJ2-6, with D maybe TRBD1 (5 bases). V was cut by 3 bases and J by 2 bases, with 8 bases left in between. This CDR3 comprises 15 residues. The germline V gene encodes CDR1 MNHEY and CDR2 SVGAGI. CDR3 sequence: CASSYLGAGANVLTF. DNA for the CDR3: TGTGCCAGCAGTTATCTAGGGGCTGGGGCCAACGTCCTGACTTTC.

The chain joins TRBV25-1 to TRBJ2-2; TRBD2 matches at 11 bases. V trimming: 6 bases; J trimming: 4 bases; junction bases outside the gene matches: 7. Germline V gene sequence: CDR1 MGHDK, CDR2 SYGVNS. The CDR3 runs to 16 residues. The CDR3 sequence is CASRETSGSPTGELFF. The CDR3 nucleotides are TGTGCCAGCAGAGAAACTAGCGGGAGTCCCACCGGGGAGCTGTTTTTT. Filled out from reference TRBV25-1 and TRBJ2-2, the complete variable domain reads EADIYQTPRYLVIGTGKKITLECSQTMGHDKMYWYQQDPGMELHLIHYSYGVNSTEKGDLSSESTVSRIRTEHFPLTLESARPSHTSQYLCASRETSGSPTGELFFGEGSRLTVL.

The chain links TRBV28 to TRBJ1-6; no firm D call. Germline CDR1 and CDR2: MDHEN and SYDVKM. Deletions cut 3 bases from V and 6 bases from J, with 9 bases between. This CDR3 spans 14 amino acids. The CDR3 here is CASSFLTANSPLHF. The CDR3 DNA is TGTGCCAGCAGTTTCCTAACAGCTAATTCACCCCTCCACTTT.

This clone has just a few counts. The rearrangement uses TRBV28 and TRBJ2-1; 13 bases align to TRBD2. CDR1 is MDHEN, CDR2 SYDVKM, per germline. The CDR3 extends over 16 amino acids. The ends lost 5 bases at V and 6 bases at J; junction bases unmatched: 7. The CDR3 nucleotides read TGTGCCAGCAGTCCAGGGACTAGCGGGAAGCCCAATGAGCAGTTCTTC. It yields the protein CASSPGTSGKPNEQFF.

The chain is built from TRBV5-4 and TRBJ2-7, with 7 bases matching TRBD2. The germline V gene encodes CDR1 SGHNT and CDR2 YYREEE (reference sequence). The CDR3 loop spans 13 amino acids. V shed 3 bases, J shed 6 bases, and the junction held 6 bases outside the gene matches. The CDR3 here is CASSWGGPLEQYF. The CDR3 DNA follows: TGTGCCAGCAGCTGGGGAGGGCCCCTCGAGCAGTACTTC.

The chain has TRBV5-6 and TRBJ2-5, with a tentative D call TRBD2 (5 bases). The ends were cut back, 4 bases at V and 5 bases at J, with 24 bases in the middle. Germline CDR1 SGHDT, CDR2 YYEEEE. CDR3 size: 17 residues. The DNA of the CDR3 is TGTGCCAGCAGCCGCCCCAGCTCGGTGGGAGAGGGTGAGACCCAGTACTTC. This encodes CASSRPSSVGEGETQYF.

The chain carries TRBV6-6 and TRBJ2-4; no firm D call. V was trimmed by 2 bases and J by 5 bases, leaving 10 bases between them. The CDR3 contains 14 residues. In germline, CDR1 is MNHNY, CDR2 SVGAGI (reference sequence). In DNA form, the CDR3 reads TGTGCCAGCAGTTACATAGCCGGAGAAAACATTCAGTACTTC. This translates into CASSYIAGENIQYF.

The chain carries TRBV6-1 and TRBJ1-2; D is perhaps TRBD1 (5 bases). Trimming stripped 2 bases from V and 4 bases from J, with 8 bases between. This CDR3 has 13 amino acids. CDR1 and CDR2 (germline): MNHNS, SASEGT. CDR3 nucleotide sequence: TGTGCCAGCAGTGAATCCAGGGTCTATGGCTACACCTTC. It is translated as CASSESRVYGYTF.

This clone appeared once. V gene TRBV12-3 or TRBV12-4 combines with J gene TRBJ2-3; 8 bases are a match to TRBD1. Trimming took 6 bases from V and 5 from J; bases not matched to a gene: 4. The length of the CDR3 is 13 residues. The CDR3 loop reads CASSDRGRDTQYF. CDR3 sequence (DNA): TGTGCCAGCAGCGACAGGGGAAGAGATACGCAGTATTTT.

On this clone itself: The sample carries other DNA sequences with the same CDR3. The chain is built from TRBV5-4 and TRBJ2-1, with 13 nucleotides matching TRBD2. Trimming took 4 bases from V and 7 from J; bases not matched to a gene: 5. Germline loops: CDR1 SGHNT, CDR2 YYREEE (reference sequence). This CDR3 has 15 residues. The chain's CDR3 is CASSLGLAGENEQFF. CDR3 DNA sequence: TGTGCCAGCAGCCTCGGACTAGCGGGAGAGAATGAGCAGTTCTTC.

The chain links TRBV25-1 to TRBJ1-1; TRBD1 might be the D (5 bases). CDR1 and CDR2 from the germline V gene are MGHDK and SYGVNS. The CDR3 sequence is 15 residues long. V lost 11 bases and J lost 1, with 20 bases in between. The CDR3 loop reads CASTAGQYGNTEAFF. The CDR3 DNA is TGTGCCTCTACGGCAGGGCAGTATGGGAACACTGAAGCTTTCTTT. Supplemented by reference TRBV25-1 and TRBJ1-1, the full variable domain reads EADIYQTPRYLVIGTGKKITLECSQTMGHDKMYWYQQDPGMELHLIHYSYGVNSTEKGDLSSESTVSRIRTEHFPLTLESARPSHTSQYLCASTAGQYGNTEAFFGQGTRLTVV.

V usage is TRBV28 and J usage is TRBJ1-1; D gene unclear. The CDR3 length is 12 residues. V lost 6 bases and J lost 11, with 16 bases in between. Germline V CDR1 and CDR2: MDHEN, SYDVKM. DNA for the CDR3: TGTGCCAGCAGCTCTGACGATCTGGGCGCTTTCTTT. Translated: CASSSDDLGAFF.

The rearrangement joins TRBV18 to TRBJ2-7; maybe TRBD1 (9 bases). The CDR3 is 16 amino acids. Germline V lookup: CDR1 KGHSH, CDR2 LQKENI. V lost 4 bases and J lost 3, with 19 bases in between. This chain's CDR3 is CASSRGGTGRYYEQYF. CDR3 nucleotides: TGTGCCAGCTCACGCGGGGGGACAGGGCGATACTACGAGCAGTACTTC.

This clone was seen at least ten times. The rearrangement links TRBV5-1 to TRBJ1-1; D is undetermined. V dropped 5 bases and J dropped 4 bases, with 15 bases sitting between them. The CDR3 totals 14 residues. Germline V gives CDR1 SGHRS, CDR2 YFSETQ. The CDR3 sequence: CASSIFGEGTEAFF. The CDR3 DNA reads TGCGCCAGCAGTATCTTCGGGGAAGGCACTGAAGCTTTCTTT.

To note about this clone: Its ends do not fully match the called genes, so a read error is possible. This rearrangement joins TRBV5-1 to TRBJ1-3; D might be TRBD1 (6 bases). Germline V gene data show CDR1 as SGHRS and CDR2 as YFSETQ. The length of the CDR3 is 18 residues. The CDR3 is CASSLAPQGNTEGITIYF. The CDR3 DNA reads as TGCGCCAGCAGCTTGGCCCCACAGGGAAACACCGAGGGAATCACCATATATTTT. Based on the CDR3 plus reference TRBV5-1 and TRBJ1-3, the full variable domain is KAGVTQTPRYLIKTRGQQVTLSCSPISGHRSVSWYQQTPGQGLQFLFEYFSETQRNKGNFPGRFSGRQFSNSRSEMNVSTLELGDSALYLCASSLAPQGNTEGITIYFGEGSWLTVV.

The chain couples TRBV30 to TRBJ1-2; D is unresolved. CDR1 and CDR2 from the germline V gene are GTSNPN and SVGIG (reference sequence). Trimming took 4 bases from V and 4 from J, leaving 19 bases between them. CDR3 length: 15 residues. The CDR3 nucleotides read TGTGCCTGGACCCTTTGGAGGGAGCGGAGCTATGGCTACACCTTC. Amino acid sequence: CAWTLWRERSYGYTF.